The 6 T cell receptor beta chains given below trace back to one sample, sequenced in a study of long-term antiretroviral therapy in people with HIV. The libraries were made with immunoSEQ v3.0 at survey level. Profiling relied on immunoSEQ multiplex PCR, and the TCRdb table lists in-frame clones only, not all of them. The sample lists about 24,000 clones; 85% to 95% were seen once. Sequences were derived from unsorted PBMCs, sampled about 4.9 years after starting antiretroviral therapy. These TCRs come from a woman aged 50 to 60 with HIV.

For the CDR3, the DNA is TGTGCCAGTAGGAAACAGGGGTTGGGCGCTTTCTTT. Amino acid sequence: CASRKQGLGAFF. V and J are TRBV19 and TRBJ1-1; 7 nucleotides match TRBD1. Trimming at V came to 6 bases and at J to 11 bases, leaving 9 bases not matched to a gene. Germline values: CDR1 LNHDA, CDR2 SQIVND (reference sequence). CDR3 length: 12 amino acids.

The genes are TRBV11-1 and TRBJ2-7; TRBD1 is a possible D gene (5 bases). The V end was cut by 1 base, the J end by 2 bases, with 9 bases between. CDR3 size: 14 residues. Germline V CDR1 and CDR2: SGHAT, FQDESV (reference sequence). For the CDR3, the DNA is TGTGCCAGCAGCTTAGGTGCAGGGACCTACGAGCAGTACTTC. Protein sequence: CASSLGAGTYEQYF. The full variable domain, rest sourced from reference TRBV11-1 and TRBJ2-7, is EAEVAQSPRYKITEKSQAVAFWCDPISGHATLYWYRQILGQGPELLVQFQDESVVDDSQLPKDRFSAERLKGVDSTLKIQPAELGDSAMYLCASSLGAGTYEQYFGPGTRLTVT.

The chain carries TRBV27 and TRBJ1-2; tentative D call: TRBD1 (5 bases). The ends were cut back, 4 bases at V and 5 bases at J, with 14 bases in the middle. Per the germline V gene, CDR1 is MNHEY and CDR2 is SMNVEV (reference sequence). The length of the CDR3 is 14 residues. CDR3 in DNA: TGTGCCAGCAGTTCGGCCCTCGGGGGGTATGGCTACACCTTC. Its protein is CASSSALGGYGYTF.

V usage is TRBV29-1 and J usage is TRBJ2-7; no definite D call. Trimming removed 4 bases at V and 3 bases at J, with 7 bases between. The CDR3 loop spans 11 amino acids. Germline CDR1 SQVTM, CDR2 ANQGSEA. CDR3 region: CSVVVDYEQYF. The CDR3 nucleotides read TGCAGCGTTGTAGTAGACTACGAGCAGTACTTC.

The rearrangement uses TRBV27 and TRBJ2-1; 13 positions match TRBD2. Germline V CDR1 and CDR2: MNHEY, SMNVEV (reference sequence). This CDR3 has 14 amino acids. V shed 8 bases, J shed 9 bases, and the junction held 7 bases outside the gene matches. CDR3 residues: CASRRLAGGGEQFF. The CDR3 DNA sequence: TGTGCCAGCCGCCGACTAGCGGGAGGTGGTGAGCAGTTCTTC.

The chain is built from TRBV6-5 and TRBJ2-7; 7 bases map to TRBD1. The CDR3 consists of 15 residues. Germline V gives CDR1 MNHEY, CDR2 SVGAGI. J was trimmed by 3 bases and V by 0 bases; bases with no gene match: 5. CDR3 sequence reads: CASSYSYRGNYEQYF. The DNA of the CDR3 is TGTGCCAGCAGTTACTCGTACAGGGGAAACTACGAGCAGTACTTC.